This T cell receptor beta chain is from a study of identifying expanded T cells in peripheral blood. The assay was immunoSEQ multiplex PCR, and TCRdb's table has in-frame clones only and misses some. The table has around 100,000 clones, approximately 88% seen once. Healthy donors had no documented immune events, such as infections, while sampled. Study results and limitations: Variance in clone template counts between roughly two-week samples significantly increased with total template count across all healthy donors. Approximately 1.2 clones differed between technical replicates, versus about 15 and 19 over time.

This clone showed up just a few times. Its antigen is not known. The CDR3 length is 17 residues. The V gene lost 2 bases and the J gene lost 2 bases, with 17 bases spanning the gap. Germline V CDR1 and CDR2: SGHDT, YYEEEE. The material sequenced was blood. The chain links TRBV5-6 to TRBJ1-3; weak D call: TRBD1 (5 bases). The receptor comes from a person aged 18 to 75 in good health. The CDR3 region is CASSFRGYAGTGNTIYF. The CDR3 DNA reads as TGTGCCAGCAGCTTCCGCGGTTACGCAGGGACTGGAAACACCATATATTTT.